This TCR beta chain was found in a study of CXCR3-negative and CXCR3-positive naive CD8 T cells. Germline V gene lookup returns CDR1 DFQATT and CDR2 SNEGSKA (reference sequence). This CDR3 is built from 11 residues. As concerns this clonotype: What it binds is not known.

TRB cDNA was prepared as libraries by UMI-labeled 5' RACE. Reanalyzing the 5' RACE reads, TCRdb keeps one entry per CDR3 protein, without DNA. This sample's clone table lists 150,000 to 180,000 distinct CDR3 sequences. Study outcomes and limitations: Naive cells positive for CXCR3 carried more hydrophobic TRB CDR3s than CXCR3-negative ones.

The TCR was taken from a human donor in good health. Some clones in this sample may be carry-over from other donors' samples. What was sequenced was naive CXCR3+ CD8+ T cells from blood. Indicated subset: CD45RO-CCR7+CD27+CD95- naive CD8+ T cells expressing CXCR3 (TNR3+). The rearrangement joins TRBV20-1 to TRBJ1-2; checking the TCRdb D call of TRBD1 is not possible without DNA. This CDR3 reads CSAGDRVGYTF.